A single T cell receptor beta chain is shown here with its context. This sample was taken from a study of cytomegalovirus exposure and HLA in healthy donors. The CDR3 contains 14 residues. V dropped 4 bases and J dropped 3 bases, with 13 bases sitting between them. In the PCR, 60 Vbeta and 13 Jbeta primers were used. TCRdb keeps only in-frame clones here, not all; method: immunoSEQ multiplex PCR. The sample contains some 170,000 clones, around three quarters of which appear only once. Sequencing was carried out using PBMCs. The clonotype originates from a man aged 25 to 40 in good health and CMV-seropositive. This rearrangement joins TRBV5-7 to TRBJ1-1; tentative D call: TRBD1 (6 bases). TRBV5-7 is given ORF status, its function remaining uncertain. As DNA, the CDR3 is TGTGCCAGCAGCCCCCGGGAGGGGGACACTGAAGCTTTCTTT. The encoded protein is CASSPREGDTEAFF.